One sample yielded the 31 T cell receptor beta chains listed below, sequenced in a study of blood T cell repertoires in COVID-19. Profiling relied on immunoSEQ multiplex PCR, and the TCRdb table lists in-frame clones only, not all of them. The sample lists roughly 200,000 clones; about 89% were seen once. Sequencing was carried out using peripheral blood. Receptor source: a man between 40 and 49 years old with acute or convalescent COVID-19.

This chain links TRBV5-1 with TRBJ1-6; tentatively, D is TRBD1 (6 bases). The CDR3 sequence is 15 residues long. Germline CDR1 and CDR2: SGHRS and YFSETQ. V was pared by 4 bases and J by 5 bases, with 13 bases between. The CDR3 loop is CASSNAGTNNSPLHF. Written as DNA, the CDR3 is TGCGCCAGCAGCAACGCCGGGACAAATAATTCACCCCTCCACTTT.

V and J are TRBV28 and TRBJ1-3, with 8 bases matching TRBD1. The CDR3 consists of 16 residues. After removal of 6 bases from V and 2 bases from J, the junction contained 9 bases not matched to a gene. In germline, CDR1 is MDHEN, CDR2 SYDVKM. The chain's CDR3 is CASRPGQGPPGNTIYF. DNA for the CDR3: TGTGCCAGCAGACCAGGACAGGGTCCCCCTGGAAACACCATATATTTT.

This chain connects TRBV27 to TRBJ2-3; 9 bases line up with TRBD2. After removal of 5 bases from V and 2 bases from J, the junction contained 11 bases not matched to a gene. The CDR3 consists of 17 residues. Germline CDR1 reads MNHEY; CDR2 reads SMNVEV (reference sequence). The CDR3 coding sequence is TGTGCCAGCAGTCGATCGAAGCGGGGGGAATTCACAGATACGCAGTATTTT. Amino acid sequence: CASSRSKRGEFTDTQYF.

This clone was found once. This chain joins TRBV7-2 and TRBJ2-3, with D possibly TRBD2 on 6 matching bases. CDR3 length equals 13 residues. Germline V CDR1 and CDR2: SGHTA, FQGNSA. The V and J ends lost 4 bases and 5 bases respectively, with 10 bases between them. In DNA form, the CDR3 reads TGTGCCAGCAGCTGGGCGCGGGGAGATACGCAGTATTTT. Amino acid sequence: CASSWARGDTQYF.

V and J are TRBV6-2 or TRBV6-3 and TRBJ2-3, with D possibly TRBD2 on 5 matching bases. Germline CDR1 reads MNHEY; CDR2 reads SVGEGT. The CDR3 contains 15 residues. V was cut by 5 bases and J by 1 base, with 13 bases left in between. The CDR3 region has the DNA TGTGCCAGCAGTCGGACTGATACTCGCACAGATACGCAGTATTTT. Translated, it gives CASSRTDTRTDTQYF.

This chain joins TRBV7-6 and TRBJ2-1; TRBD2 aligns across 9 bases. The CDR3 covers 14 residues. The ends lost 5 bases at V and 9 bases at J; junction bases unmatched: 8. Germline assignment: CDR1 SGHVS and CDR2 FNYEAQ. This CDR3 is CASSPRGGAGEQFF. In DNA, the CDR3 is TGTGCCAGCAGCCCTCGCGGGGGGGCAGGTGAGCAGTTCTTC.

The chain joins TRBV21-1 to TRBJ1-1. TRBV21-1 is a listed pseudogene. The CDR3 contains 15 residues. Here the CDR3 reads CASSKAAGVNTEAFF. For the CDR3, the DNA is TGTGCCAGCAGCAAAGCGGCGGGCGTTAACACTGAAGCTTTCTTT.

The chain has TRBV6-5 and TRBJ2-5, with D maybe TRBD2 (7 bases). The CDR3 has 14 amino acids. CDR1 is MNHEY, CDR2 SVGAGI, per germline. Trimming pared 6 bases from V and 2 bases from J, leaving 13 bases between. The CDR3 sequence: CASSWRGPQETQYF. CDR3 nucleotide sequence: TGTGCCAGCAGCTGGCGGGGGCCGCAAGAGACCCAGTACTTC.

This clone has just a few counts. The genes are TRBV5-1 and TRBJ1-5, with D maybe TRBD1 (6 bases). The CDR3 length is 13 residues. The V gene's germline CDR1 is SGHRS and CDR2 YFSETQ. V was clipped by 3 bases and J by 8 bases, with 12 bases between them. The CDR3 coding sequence is TGCGCCAGCAGCTCGGGCTCAGGGGAGCCCCAGCATTTT. Encoded protein: CASSSGSGEPQHF.

CDR3 in DNA: TGTGCCAGCAGTTGGCAGGGATCCCCCCTCCTTGCTTTCTTT. Translation: CASSWQGSPLLAFF. The rearrangement links TRBV27 to TRBJ1-1, with D perhaps matching TRBD1 (5 bases). Germline lookup yields CDR1 MNHEY and CDR2 SMNVEV (reference sequence). CDR3 size: 14 residues. The germline V and J ends were trimmed by 4 bases and 11 bases, with 20 bases remaining between them.

This chain joins TRBV2 and TRBJ1-2, with D hard to call. The CDR3 is made up of 14 amino acids. Germline-derived CDR1 and CDR2 are SNHLY and FYNNEI. The germline V and J ends were trimmed by 1 base and 1 base, with 7 bases remaining between them. As DNA, the CDR3 is TGTGCCAGCAGTGAAGATGAGGGTAACTATGGCTACACCTTC. Translated, it gives CASSEDEGNYGYTF.

The CDR3 reads CASSSRGMGGSSSLYGYTF. The CDR3 DNA is TGTGCCAGCAGCTCTCGGGGGATGGGCGGGTCCTCGTCTTTATACGGCTACACCTTC. The chain links TRBV7-9 to TRBJ1-2; D perhaps matches TRBD1 (5 bases). V was cut by 4 bases and J by 8 bases, with 32 bases left in between. Looked up from germline, CDR1 is SEHNR and CDR2 is FQNEAQ (reference sequence). The CDR3 runs 19 residues.

This chain links TRBV24-1 with TRBJ2-1; TRBD2 is a possible D gene (5 bases). With 7 bases removed from V and 8 bases from J, the gap between germline ends came to 14 bases. Germline CDR1 KGHDR, CDR2 SFDVKD. CDR3 length: 13 amino acids. CDR3 bases: TGTGCCACCAGGGGGAGTAACTCCTATGAGCAGTTCTTC. This translates into CATRGSNSYEQFF.

V is TRBV10-3 and J is TRBJ1-1; a weak D match, TRBD1 (5 bases). This CDR3 region has 14 residues. V lost 2 bases to trimming and J lost 3 bases, with 10 bases between them. CDR1 and CDR2 (germline): ENHRY, SYGVKD. CDR3 in DNA: TGTGCCATCAGTGAGGTGGGGGGGGACACTGAAGCTTTCTTT. The encoded protein is CAISEVGGDTEAFF.

The chain is built from TRBV11-3 and TRBJ1-1; 9 bases are a match to TRBD1. J was trimmed by 5 bases and V by 0 bases; bases with no gene match: 4. From germline, CDR1 is SGHNT and CDR2 YENEEA. The CDR3 is 15 amino acids. The CDR3 spells CASSLDSTGGTEAFF. CDR3 coding DNA: TGTGCCAGCAGCTTAGATTCGACAGGGGGAACTGAAGCTTTCTTT. The full variable domain, with the rest looked up from reference TRBV11-3 and TRBJ1-1, is EAGVVQSPRYKIIEKKQPVAFWCNPISGHNTLYWYLQNLGQGPELLIRYENEEAVDDSQLPKDRFSAERLKGVDSTLKIQPAELGDSAVYLCASSLDSTGGTEAFFGQGTRLTVV.

The chain combines TRBV5-8 with TRBJ1-1, with a weak D call TRBD1 (6 bases). The germline gives CDR1 SGHTS, CDR2 YDEGEE. Trimming removed 4 bases at V and 3 bases at J, with 13 bases between. The CDR3 covers 14 residues. In nucleotides, the CDR3 is TGTGCCAGCAGCCTGGACAGCTGGGACACTGAAGCTTTCTTT. It translates to CASSLDSWDTEAFF.

The rearrangement links TRBV4-2 to TRBJ2-7, with D possibly being TRBD1 (6 bases). Germline V CDR1 and CDR2: LGHNA, YNFKEQ. CDR3 length: 15 amino acids. V gave up 3 bases and J gave up 1 base, with 13 bases separating them. CDR3 region: CASSQTTGNSYEQYF. CDR3 coding DNA: TGTGCCAGCAGCCAGACAACAGGGAATTCCTACGAGCAGTACTTC.

This chain connects TRBV7-9 to TRBJ2-4; 8 nucleotides match TRBD1. From germline, CDR1 is SEHNR and CDR2 FQNEAQ (reference sequence). This CDR3 contains 17 residues. V shed 5 bases and J 2 bases; nucleotides not matched to a gene: 11. The CDR3 is CASSPRPGGESKNIQYF. CDR3 nucleotides: TGTGCCAGCAGCCCCCGCCCAGGGGGCGAATCCAAAAACATTCAGTACTTC. Looking up the rest from reference TRBV7-9 and TRBJ2-4 gives the full variable domain: DTGVSQNPRHKITKRGQNVTFRCDPISEHNRLYWYRQTLGQGPEFLTYFQNEAQLEKSRLLSDRFSAERPKGSFSTLEIQRTEQGDSAMYLCASSPRPGGESKNIQYFGAGTRLSVL.

This clone was detected once. J is TRBJ1-2 and V is TRBV5-5; 7 bases line up with TRBD1. The CDR3 length is 16 residues. J was trimmed by 0 bases and V by 5 bases; bases with no gene match: 10. The germline CDR1 and CDR2 sequences are SGHKS and YYEKEE (reference sequence). The DNA for the CDR3 is TGTGCCAGCAGGCGGGACAGAACCGAAGCTAACTATGGCTACACCTTC. It is translated as CASRRDRTEANYGYTF.

V is TRBV20-1 and J is TRBJ1-6; D unclear. Germline CDR1 is DFQATT and CDR2 is SNEGSKA (reference sequence). This CDR3 has 11 residues. The V and J ends lost 0 bases and 11 bases respectively, with 5 bases between them. The CDR3 loop is CSARDRAPLHF. The CDR3 coding sequence is TGCAGTGCTAGAGATCGGGCACCCCTCCACTTT.

The table lists this clone with a few counts. The CDR3 loop is CASSPGGRANEKLFF. DNA of the CDR3: TGTGCCAGCAGCCCCGGAGGGCGGGCTAATGAAAAACTGTTTTTT. V gene TRBV9 combines with J gene TRBJ1-4, with no clear D. Germline lookup yields CDR1 SGDLS and CDR2 YYNGEE. The CDR3 sequence is 15 residues long. V was trimmed by 4 bases and J by 3 bases, leaving 13 bases between them.

This chain connects TRBV19 to TRBJ2-7; 11 bases match TRBD1. The CDR3 contains 14 residues. Germline CDR1 reads LNHDA; CDR2 reads SQIVND (reference sequence). The ends lost 6 bases at V and 6 bases at J; junction bases unmatched: 7. The CDR3 nucleotides are TGTGCCAGTAGGGCAGGGACAGGGGGAGGCGAGCAGTACTTC. Its translation is CASRAGTGGGEQYF. Supplemented by reference TRBV19 and TRBJ2-7, the full variable domain reads DGGITQSPKYLFRKEGQNVTLSCEQNLNHDAMYWYRQDPGQGLRLIYYSQIVNDFQKGDIAEGYSVSREKKESFPLTVTSAQKNPTAFYLCASRAGTGGGEQYFGPGTRLTVT.

This sequence joins TRBV27 and TRBJ2-3, with TRBD1 identical over 7 bases. CDR3 length equals 15 residues. V shed 3 bases and J 4 bases; nucleotides not matched to a gene: 7. Germline values: CDR1 MNHEY, CDR2 SMNVEV (reference sequence). CDR3 coding DNA: TGTGCCAGCAGTTTTTTCCGACAGGGCTCAGATACGCAGTATTTT. Protein product: CASSFFRQGSDTQYF.

This clone was recorded only once. The chain combines TRBV28 with TRBJ2-7, with 9 bases aligning to TRBD1. Unmatched junction bases numbered 11, after V lost 6 bases and J lost 5 bases. Germline values: CDR1 MDHEN, CDR2 SYDVKM. This CDR3 spans 15 amino acids. The CDR3 bases are TGTGCCAGCAGCTCCACAGGGGGCGCTTACAACGAGCAGTACTTC. Amino acids: CASSSTGGAYNEQYF.

The J gene is TRBJ1-6, the V gene TRBV28; D unresolved. The germline V and J ends were trimmed by 5 bases and 4 bases, with 6 bases remaining between them. Germline V lookup: CDR1 MDHEN, CDR2 SYDVKM. The CDR3 totals 13 residues. CDR3 in DNA: TGTGCCAGCAGTGAGGGTTATAATTCACCCCTCCACTTT. Protein sequence: CASSEGYNSPLHF.

Comments on this clone: This sequence may be a read error, since a much larger clone differs from it by one base. Within the sample, other DNA sequences also encode this same CDR3. The CDR3 reads CASSLSRNTEAFF. The CDR3 nucleotides are TGTGCCAGCAGTTTGAGTAGGAACACTGAAGCTTTCTTT. The V call is TRBV27, the J call TRBJ1-1; D is ambiguous. CDR3 length: 13 residues. The V and J ends lost 3 bases and 1 base respectively, with 6 bases between them. Germline V gene lookup returns CDR1 MNHEY and CDR2 SMNVEV (reference sequence).

The gene calls are TRBV12-3 or TRBV12-4 and TRBJ2-7; a weak D match, TRBD1 (5 bases). The CDR3 sequence is 12 residues long. Trimming cost V 6 bases and J 2 bases, with 8 bases left between them. The CDR3: CASRSDTYEQYF. The CDR3 DNA sequence: TGTGCCAGCAGGTCGGACACCTACGAGCAGTACTTC.

The count of this clone is one. The chain couples TRBV9 to TRBJ2-7; tentative D call: TRBD1 (6 bases). The CDR3 runs to 15 residues. V lost 4 bases to trimming and J lost 3 bases, with 17 bases between them. Looked up from germline, CDR1 is SGDLS and CDR2 is YYNGEE. The chain's CDR3 is CASSPTNGRGYEQYF. CDR3 DNA: TGTGCCAGCAGCCCTACTAACGGCAGGGGCTACGAGCAGTACTTC. Filled out from reference TRBV9 and TRBJ2-7, the complete variable domain reads DSGVTQTPKHLITATGQRVTLRCSPRSGDLSVYWYQQSLDQGLQFLIQYYNGEERAKGNILERFSAQQFPDLHSELNLSSLELGDSALYFCASSPTNGRGYEQYFGPGTRLTVT.

CDR3 region: CASRDSETYGYTF. As DNA, the CDR3 is TGTGCCAGCAGGGACAGTGAGACCTATGGCTACACCTTC. The J gene is TRBJ1-2, the V gene TRBV6-5, with D possibly matching TRBD1 (6 bases). The ends were cut back, 6 bases at V and 4 bases at J, with 12 bases in the middle. The CDR3 extends over 13 amino acids. Germline loops: CDR1 MNHEY, CDR2 SVGAGI.

The chain uses TRBV28 and TRBJ2-5; maybe TRBD1 (5 bases). The CDR3 has 12 amino acids. Germline values: CDR1 MDHEN, CDR2 SYDVKM. V shed 5 bases and J shed 4 bases, with 8 bases lying between them. CDR3 DNA sequence: TGTGCCAGCAGTATAGGGGTAGAGACCCAGTACTTC. Translating gives CASSIGVETQYF.

This clone was seen just once. The CDR3 protein is CAIRTGQDYEQYF. Here the CDR3 DNA reads TGTGCCATCAGAACCGGACAGGACTACGAGCAGTACTTC. The chain recombines TRBV10-3 with TRBJ2-7, with 7 positions matching TRBD1. Germline loops: CDR1 ENHRY, CDR2 SYGVKD. Unmatched junction bases numbered 5, after V lost 6 bases and J lost 3 bases. This CDR3 contains 13 residues.